This TCR beta chain was documented in a study of breast tumors, draining lymph nodes, adjacent tissues. Study conclusions and caveats: Most tumor T cells seemingly derive from lymph node, then expand in tumor. Tumor repertoires ranked between lymph nodes and nontumor tissue in diversity, with V and J gene preferences.

As regards this clonotype: Its specificity is unknown.

TCRdb reprocessed the multiplex PCR reads via MiXCR and lists one record per CDR3 protein. The sample includes some 170,000 distinct CDR3 sequences, 25% to 40% of them seen just once. Axillary draining lymph nodes of breast cancer patients supplied the node samples. In germline, CDR1 is SGDLS, CDR2 YYNGEE. With 0 bases removed from V and 4 bases from J, the gap between germline ends came to 20 bases. The CDR3 covers 18 residues. The source material was axillary lymph node tissue. This sequence was found in a female donor with breast cancer. Some clones in this sample may be carry-over from other donors' samples. The J gene is TRBJ1-3, the V gene TRBV9; the D gene is possibly TRBD1 (5 bases). CDR3 nucleotides: TGTGCCAGCAGCGTAGAGGGGTTCAGTACAGCTTTGGGAAACACCATATATTTT. Protein sequence: CASSVEGFSTALGNTIYF. Using reference TRBV9 and TRBJ1-3 for the parts outside the CDR3, the full variable domain is DSGVTQTPKHLITATGQRVTLRCSPRSGDLSVYWYQQSLDQGLQFLIQYYNGEERAKGNILERFSAQQFPDLHSELNLSSLELGDSALYFCASSVEGFSTALGNTIYFGEGSWLTVV.